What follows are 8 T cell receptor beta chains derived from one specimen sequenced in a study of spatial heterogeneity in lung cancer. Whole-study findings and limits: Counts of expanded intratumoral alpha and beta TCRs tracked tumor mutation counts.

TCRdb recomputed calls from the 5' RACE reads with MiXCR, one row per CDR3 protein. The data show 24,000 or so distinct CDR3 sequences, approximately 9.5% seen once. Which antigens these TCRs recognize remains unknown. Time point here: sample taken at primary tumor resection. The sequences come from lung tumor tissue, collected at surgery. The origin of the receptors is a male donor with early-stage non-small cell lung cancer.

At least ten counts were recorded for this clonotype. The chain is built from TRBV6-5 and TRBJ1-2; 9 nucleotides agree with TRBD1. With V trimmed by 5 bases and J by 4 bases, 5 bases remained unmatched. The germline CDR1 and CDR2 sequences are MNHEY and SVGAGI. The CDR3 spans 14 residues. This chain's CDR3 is CASSRQGGGYGYTF. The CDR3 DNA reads TGTGCCAGCAGTCGACAGGGGGGAGGCTATGGCTACACCTTC.

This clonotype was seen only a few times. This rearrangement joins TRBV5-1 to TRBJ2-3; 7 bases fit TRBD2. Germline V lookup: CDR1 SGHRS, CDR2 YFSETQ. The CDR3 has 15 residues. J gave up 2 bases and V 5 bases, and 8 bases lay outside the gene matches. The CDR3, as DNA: TGCGCCAGCAGGGCTAGCGGACAAACCACAGATACGCAGTATTTT. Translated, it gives CASRASGQTTDTQYF.

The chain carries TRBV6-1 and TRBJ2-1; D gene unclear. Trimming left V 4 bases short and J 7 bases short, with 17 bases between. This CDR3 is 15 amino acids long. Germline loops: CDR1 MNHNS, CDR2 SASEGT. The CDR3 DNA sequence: TGTGCCAGCAGTGGAGATTCCCGTTTTACTAATGAGCAGTTCTTC. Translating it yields CASSGDSRFTNEQFF.

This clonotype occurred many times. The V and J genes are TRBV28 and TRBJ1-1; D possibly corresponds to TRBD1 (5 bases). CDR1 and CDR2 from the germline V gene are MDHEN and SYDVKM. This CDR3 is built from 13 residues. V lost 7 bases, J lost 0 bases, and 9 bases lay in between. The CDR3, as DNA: TGTGCCAGCAATCGACAGCTGAACACTGAAGCTTTCTTT. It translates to CASNRQLNTEAFF.

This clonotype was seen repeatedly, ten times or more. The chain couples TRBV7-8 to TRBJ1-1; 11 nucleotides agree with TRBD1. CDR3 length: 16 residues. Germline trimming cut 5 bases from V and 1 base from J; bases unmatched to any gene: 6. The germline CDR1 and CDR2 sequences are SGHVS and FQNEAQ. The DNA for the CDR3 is TGTGCCAGCAGCCAGCGGGACAGGGGGAAGAACACTGAAGCTTTCTTT. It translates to CASSQRDRGKNTEAFF.

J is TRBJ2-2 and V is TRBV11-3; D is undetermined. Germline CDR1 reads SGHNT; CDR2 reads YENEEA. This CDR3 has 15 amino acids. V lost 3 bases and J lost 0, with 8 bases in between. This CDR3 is CASSLVTTNTGELFF. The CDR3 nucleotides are TGTGCCAGCAGCTTGGTAACAACGAACACCGGGGAGCTGTTTTTT.

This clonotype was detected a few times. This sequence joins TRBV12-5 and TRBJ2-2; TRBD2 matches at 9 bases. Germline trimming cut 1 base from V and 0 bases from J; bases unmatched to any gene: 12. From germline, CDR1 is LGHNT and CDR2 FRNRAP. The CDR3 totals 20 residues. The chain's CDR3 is CASGLAPSGRRLSNTGELFF. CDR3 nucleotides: TGTGCTAGTGGTTTGGCACCCAGCGGGAGGCGATTGTCGAACACCGGGGAGCTGTTTTTT.

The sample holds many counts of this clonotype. The CDR3 DNA sequence: TGCGCCAGCAGCTTCGGACTGGGTGAGCAGTTCTTC. It specifies CASSFGLGEQFF. The V call is TRBV5-1, the J call TRBJ2-1; possible D gene TRBD2, 5 bases. The V end lost 2 bases, the J end lost 9 bases, and 9 bases lay between the germline ends. Germline CDR1 SGHRS, CDR2 YFSETQ. The CDR3 runs to 12 residues.